The 13 T cell receptor beta chains given below trace back to one sample, sequenced in a study of metastatic and nonmetastatic thyroid tumors (TCRdb year 2020). None of the patients had been given any treatment before thyroid surgery. Library generation was performed with PCR. Instrument used: Illumina HiSeq 4000. TCRdb trimmed the raw reads at Q25, called clones with MiXCR and kept productive beta chains. The sample yields over 25,000 clones; around 14% were counted once. Approximately 14% of the sample rests with the top ten. The sequenced material came from blood. All receptors derive from a male donor with papillary thyroid cancer or a benign thyroid nodule (not recorded which). Some clones in this sample may be carry-over from other donors' samples.

This clone was detected ten times or more. A much larger clone differs by one base, so this may be a read error. J is TRBJ2-1 and V is TRBV19, with 13 bases matching TRBD2. After removal of 6 bases from V and 9 bases from J, the junction contained 5 bases not matched to a gene. Germline-derived CDR1 and CDR2 are LNHDA and SQIVND (reference sequence). The length of the CDR3 is 14 residues. The CDR3 coding sequence is TGTGCCAGTAGCTTACTAGCGGGAGGGACTGAGCAGTTCTTC. Its protein is CASSLLAGGTEQFF.

The sample holds many counts of this clone. The CDR3 reads CRPGGLAGVYEQYF. The CDR3 coding sequence is TGCAGGCCGGGCGGGCTAGCGGGAGTCTACGAGCAGTACTTC. This chain uses TRBV20-1 with TRBJ2-7; 10 bases agree with TRBD2. The CDR3 sequence is 14 residues long. Germline lookup yields CDR1 DFQATT and CDR2 SNEGSKA (reference sequence).

This clone was detected ten times or more. The sample contains more than one DNA sequence encoding this CDR3. This rearrangement joins TRBV11-3 to TRBJ2-3; D might be TRBD1 (5 bases). This CDR3 spans 15 amino acids. Germline-derived CDR1 and CDR2 are SGHNT and YENEEA. The V and J ends lost 7 bases and 3 bases respectively, with 17 bases between them. CDR3 nucleotides: TGTGCCAGCATCCTCGGTCGGCAGGGAACAGATACGCAGTATTTT. It is translated as CASILGRQGTDTQYF.

This clone was seen at least ten times. V gene TRBV27 combines with J gene TRBJ1-1; D is perhaps TRBD1 (5 bases). The CDR3 covers 13 residues. Trimming removed 2 bases from V and 3 bases from J, with 7 bases in between. Germline lookup yields CDR1 MNHEY and CDR2 SMNVEV (reference sequence). The CDR3 spells CASSLQGYTEAFF. The CDR3 DNA is TGTGCCAGCAGTTTACAGGGTTACACTGAAGCTTTCTTT.

As regards this clone: Mismatch with germline at one junction end may stem from a read error. The rearrangement joins TRBV4-1 to TRBJ2-5; 8 nucleotides agree with TRBD2. The CDR3 consists of 18 residues. Germline V lookup: CDR1 MGHRA, CDR2 YSYEKL. CDR3 DNA: TGCGCCAGCAGCCATGGTAGCGGGGTGGGCCGCACGAAAGATACCCAGTACTTC. Its translation: CASSHGSGVGRTKDTQYF.

This clone appeared many times. In nucleotides, the CDR3 is TGTGCCAGCAGCCCTTCAGGGGGCACAGATACGCAGTATTTT. Its translation is CASSPSGGTDTQYF. V usage is TRBV9 and J usage is TRBJ2-3, with a weak D call TRBD1 (6 bases). Trimming stripped 4 bases from V and 1 base from J, with 10 bases between. CDR3 length equals 14 residues. Germline CDR1 is SGDLS and CDR2 is YYNGEE.

This clone was found many times. The chain joins TRBV6-5 to TRBJ2-3; D might be TRBD2 (6 bases). Germline V lookup: CDR1 MNHEY, CDR2 SVGAGI. The CDR3 consists of 17 residues. V shed 0 bases and J shed 5 bases, with 18 bases lying between them. CDR3 residues: CASSYSARGSAGDTQYF. CDR3 coding DNA: TGTGCCAGCAGTTACTCGGCTCGGGGGAGCGCCGGAGATACGCAGTATTTT.

Only a few counts were recorded for this clone. CDR3 coding DNA: TGTGCCAGCAGTCGGACAGATATTCAGTATTTT. This sequence encodes CASSRTDIQYF. V is TRBV6-1 and J is TRBJ2-3, with a tentative D call TRBD1 (6 bases). The CDR3 is 11 amino acids. V was trimmed by 5 bases and J by 12 bases, leaving 12 bases between them. Germline CDR1 reads MNHNS; CDR2 reads SASEGT.

The rearrangement links TRBV30 to TRBJ1-5; unclear D gene. CDR3 length: 13 residues. V was trimmed by 8 bases and J by 4 bases, leaving 15 bases between them. Germline V gives CDR1 GTSNPN, CDR2 SVGIG (reference sequence). CDR3 nucleotides: TGTGCCCTGAATCGGGAGGCAAATCAGCCCCAGCATTTT. Encoded protein: CALNREANQPQHF.

This clone was counted ten times or more. The chain joins TRBV12-3 or TRBV12-4 to TRBJ2-1, with 10 bases that match TRBD2. The CDR3 spans 14 residues. Trimming at V came to 7 bases and at J to 10 bases, leaving 10 bases not matched to a gene. The CDR3 sequence: CASTDSGGAEEQFF. The CDR3 region has the DNA TGTGCCAGCACTGACAGCGGGGGGGCAGAGGAGCAGTTCTTC.

The chain couples TRBV6-9 to TRBJ1-1, with 8 bases that match TRBD1. Trimming removed 2 bases from V and 4 bases from J; junction bases left unmatched: 3. This CDR3 spans 14 amino acids. Germline CDR1 reads MNHGY; CDR2 reads SVAAGI. The CDR3 region is CASSYGTGGTEAFF. For the CDR3, the DNA is TGTGCCAGCAGTTATGGAACAGGGGGCACTGAAGCTTTCTTT.

The V gene is TRBV4-1, the J gene TRBJ2-3; 7 positions agree with TRBD1. V was pared by 1 base and J by 3 bases, with 1 base of the junction left unmatched. The CDR3 is 14 residues long. Germline lookup yields CDR1 MGHRA and CDR2 YSYEKL. For the CDR3, the DNA is TGCGCCAGCAGCCAAGGCAGGGGGACAGATACGCAGTATTTT. Protein sequence: CASSQGRGTDTQYF.

This clone was observed once. Likely a read error: the CDR3 ends without its conserved phenylalanine or tryptophan. The DNA is left out, because the CDR3 cannot be placed on it with certainty; the CDR3 is given as TCRdb lists it. The chain carries TRBV7-3 and TRBJ2-7; TRBD2 is the table's D call and was not checked against the DNA. The CDR3 has 8 residues if both end residues are counted. CDR1 and CDR2 from the germline V gene are SGHTA and FQGTGA. The CDR3 loop is CASRPGGG.